Below, 24 T cell receptor beta chains from the same sample are listed, as sequenced in a study of T cell responses to AZD1222 COVID-19 vaccine. Assay used: immunoSEQ multiplex PCR; TCRdb lists only in-frame clones, some missing. The sample has tens of thousands of clones, about 92% seen once. Sequences were derived from peripheral blood, sampled on day 0 of AZD1222 vaccination. These receptors came from an adult in good health.

This clone has only a few counts. The CDR3 DNA reads TGCAGCGTCAAAGAGGGGGGGGCCTACAATGAGCAGTTCTTC. Its protein product is CSVKEGGAYNEQFF. This chain connects TRBV29-1 to TRBJ2-1; tentative D call: TRBD2 (7 bases). V was shortened by 6 bases and J by 2 bases, with 14 bases between the two germline ends. Looked up from germline, CDR1 is SQVTM and CDR2 is ANQGSEA. This CDR3 spans 14 amino acids.

The V call is TRBV29-1, the J call TRBJ2-1; unclear D gene. Trimming stripped 1 base from V and 7 bases from J, with 8 bases between. The CDR3 totals 12 residues. The germline V gene has CDR1 SQVTM and CDR2 ANQGSEA. The CDR3 DNA is TGCAGCGTTGAAGCATTAGGGAATGAGCAGTTCTTC. Protein sequence: CSVEALGNEQFF.

This sequence joins TRBV15 and TRBJ1-5; no reliable D call. This CDR3 comprises 14 residues. Germline loops: CDR1 LNHNV, CDR2 YYDKDF (reference sequence). Trimming stripped 0 bases from V and 7 bases from J, with 10 bases between. CDR3 protein: CATSRDPAWQPQHF. The CDR3 coding sequence is TGTGCCACCAGCAGAGATCCGGCATGGCAGCCCCAGCATTTT.

Details on this clone: One end of the junction is discordant with germline, which a read error may explain. J is TRBJ2-3 and V is TRBV14; 7 bases are a match to TRBD2. The CDR3 runs 11 residues. Germline-derived CDR1 and CDR2 are SGHDN and FVKESK. The chain's CDR3 is CASSSGGAPLF. The CDR3 DNA follows: TGTGCCAGCAGCTCGGGAGGAGCCCCACTTTTC.

About this clone: The sample holds other DNA sequences that translate to the same CDR3. The chain joins TRBV28 to TRBJ1-5; D is unresolved. From germline, CDR1 is MDHEN and CDR2 SYDVKM. V gave up 5 bases and J gave up 0 bases, with 14 bases separating them. The CDR3 is 16 residues long. The CDR3 DNA follows: TGTGCCAGCAGTCCCTCGGGCAGAGATAGCAATCAGCCCCAGCATTTT. Translated, it gives CASSPSGRDSNQPQHF.

CDR3 nucleotide sequence: TGCGCCAGCAGCTTGCGGCCGGGTCCTGACTCCTACGAGCAGTACTTC. Its protein is CASSLRPGPDSYEQYF. This rearrangement joins TRBV5-1 to TRBJ2-7; no clear D gene. CDR1 is SGHRS, CDR2 YFSETQ, per germline. The germline V and J ends were trimmed by 1 base and 0 bases, with 14 bases remaining between them. The CDR3 has 16 residues.

The chain is built from TRBV28 and TRBJ2-1; D possibly corresponds to TRBD2 (6 bases). Per the germline V gene, CDR1 is MDHEN and CDR2 is SYDVKM. V gave up 10 bases and J gave up 4 bases, with 23 bases separating them. The CDR3 covers 16 residues. The CDR3 DNA reads TGTGCCACCCAACGGGCGGGGCCCCTCGGGTACAATGAGCAGTTCTTC. It yields the protein CATQRAGPLGYNEQFF.

This rearrangement joins TRBV29-1 to TRBJ1-2; D might be TRBD1 (6 bases). CDR3 length equals 13 residues. V was pared by 3 bases and J by 3 bases, with 11 bases between. CDR1 SQVTM and CDR2 ANQGSEA come from the germline V gene. The CDR3 here is CSVDSGADYGYTF. The CDR3 DNA is TGCAGCGTTGACTCGGGGGCCGACTATGGCTACACCTTC.

The chain combines TRBV25-1 with TRBJ2-1; no clear D gene. Per the germline V gene, CDR1 is MGHDK and CDR2 is SYGVNS. CDR3 length equals 16 residues. V lost 2 bases, J lost 5 bases, and 16 bases lay in between. This CDR3 reads CASSEEVGSGNNEQFF. The CDR3 region has the DNA TGTGCCAGCAGTGAAGAGGTGGGCTCTGGGAACAATGAGCAGTTCTTC.

This clone has a handful of counts. V and J are TRBV6-5 and TRBJ1-2; possibly TRBD1 for D (6 bases). The V gene's germline CDR1 is MNHEY and CDR2 SVGAGI. V lost 5 bases and J lost 3, with 13 bases in between. CDR3 length: 14 amino acids. DNA for the CDR3: TGTGCCAGCAGTACAGAGACAGGCGACTATGGCTACACCTTC. Its protein is CASSTETGDYGYTF.

This clone occurred once. The chain employs TRBV28 and TRBJ2-7; D is undetermined. The CDR3 is 12 residues long. Germline CDR1 MDHEN, CDR2 SYDVKM. The germline V and J ends were trimmed by 6 bases and 2 bases, with 8 bases remaining between them. CDR3 protein: CASRPSAYEQYF. The DNA of the CDR3 is TGTGCCAGCAGGCCCAGCGCCTACGAGCAGTACTTC.

The chain combines TRBV19 with TRBJ1-6, with 7 bases identical to TRBD1. The CDR3 totals 14 residues. Losses at the gene ends were 5 bases for V and 5 bases for J; bases not matched to a gene: 3. Per the germline V gene, CDR1 is LNHDA and CDR2 is SQIVND (reference sequence). The CDR3 region is CASSPGTDNSPLHF. Written as DNA, the CDR3 is TGTGCCAGTAGTCCAGGGACAGATAATTCACCCCTCCACTTT.

In this sample, this clone turned up once. This chain joins TRBV24-1 and TRBJ2-1; tentatively, D is TRBD2 (6 bases). V was pared by 2 bases and J by 4 bases, with 17 bases between. The CDR3 runs to 17 residues. Per the germline V gene, CDR1 is KGHDR and CDR2 is SFDVKD. As DNA, the CDR3 is TGTGCCACCAGTGATTCCTTGCCGGGAGCTGGGTACAATGAGCAGTTCTTC. Protein: CATSDSLPGAGYNEQFF.

The chain links TRBV7-9 to TRBJ2-7; no firm D call. Per the germline V gene, CDR1 is SEHNR and CDR2 is FQNEAQ (reference sequence). The germline V and J ends were trimmed by 0 bases and 2 bases, with 8 bases remaining between them. CDR3 length: 14 amino acids. The CDR3 DNA reads TGTGCCAGCAGCTTAGCTTCCACAGCCTACGAGCAGTACTTC. Residues: CASSLASTAYEQYF.

The gene calls are TRBV4-1 and TRBJ2-7; the D gene is possibly TRBD1 (6 bases). The CDR3 covers 13 residues. In germline, CDR1 is MGHRA, CDR2 YSYEKL. The V end lost 0 bases, the J end lost 3 bases, and 6 bases lay between the germline ends. The CDR3 DNA reads TGCGCCAGCAGCCAAGAAGGGGGCTACGAGCAGTACTTC. Translation gives CASSQEGGYEQYF.

The chain employs TRBV11-2 and TRBJ2-7, with 7 positions matching TRBD1. With V trimmed by 4 bases and J by 7 bases, 10 bases remained unmatched. Germline values: CDR1 SGHAT, CDR2 FQNNGV. The CDR3 consists of 14 residues. CDR3 DNA sequence: TGTGCCAGCAGCTCCTCCGACAGGGATCGGGAGCAGTACTTC. Its protein product is CASSSSDRDREQYF.

The chain employs TRBV6-5 and TRBJ1-2; TRBD1 might be the D (6 bases). Germline V CDR1 and CDR2: MNHEY, SVGAGI. The CDR3 sequence is 15 residues long. Deletions cut 2 bases from V and 0 bases from J, with 10 bases between. The CDR3 DNA follows: TGTGCCAGCAGTTACGGGACACCAGCTAACTATGGCTACACCTTC. It is translated as CASSYGTPANYGYTF.

The chain employs TRBV7-8 and TRBJ1-6; TRBD1 might be the D (5 bases). Trimming stripped 1 base from V and 6 bases from J, with 16 bases between. Germline CDR1 reads SGHVS; CDR2 reads FQNEAQ. The length of the CDR3 is 17 residues. This chain's CDR3 is CASSLDHFRGSNSPLHF. CDR3 coding DNA: TGTGCCAGCAGCTTAGACCACTTTCGGGGGAGTAATTCACCCCTCCACTTT.

The J gene is TRBJ1-1, the V gene TRBV7-8; D possibly corresponds to TRBD1 (5 bases). Trimming pared 7 bases from V and 0 bases from J, leaving 21 bases between. Germline CDR1 and CDR2: SGHVS and FQNEAQ. This CDR3 has 17 residues. Here the CDR3 reads CASIKKGWNSVNTEAFF. The CDR3 region has the DNA TGTGCCAGCATCAAAAAGGGGTGGAATAGTGTGAACACTGAAGCTTTCTTT. Looking up the rest from reference TRBV7-8 and TRBJ1-1 gives the full variable domain: GAGVSQSPRYKVAKRGQDVALRCDPISGHVSLFWYQQALGQGPEFLTYFQNEAQLDKSGLPSDRFFAERPEGSVSTLKIQRTQQEDSAVYLCASIKKGWNSVNTEAFFGQGTRLTVV.

The chain joins TRBV6-1 to TRBJ1-5; D is unresolved. The CDR3 sequence is 15 residues long. The germline gives CDR1 MNHNS, CDR2 SASEGT. V gave up 0 bases and J gave up 2 bases, with 8 bases separating them. The CDR3 spells CASSEALVGNQPQHF. The CDR3 region has the DNA TGTGCCAGCAGTGAAGCGCTAGTTGGCAATCAGCCCCAGCATTTT.

The chain carries TRBV5-8 and TRBJ2-5; maybe TRBD2 (6 bases). The CDR3 sequence is 13 residues long. V was pared by 0 bases and J by 4 bases, with 7 bases between. Looked up from germline, CDR1 is SGHTS and CDR2 is YDEGEE. In nucleotides, the CDR3 is TGTGCCAGCAGCTTGGGGGGGGTAGAGACCCAGTACTTC. Translating gives CASSLGGVETQYF.

The chain combines TRBV25-1 with TRBJ2-7; TRBD1 matches 10 bases. V trimming: 4 bases; J trimming: 4 bases; junction bases outside the gene matches: 4. Germline V gene lookup returns CDR1 MGHDK and CDR2 SYGVNS. The CDR3 has 14 residues. CDR3 coding DNA: TGTGCCAGCAGTGGCCGGGACAGGGGTTACGAGCAGTACTTC. It is translated as CASSGRDRGYEQYF.

The chain joins TRBV4-2 to TRBJ1-5, with D uncertain. This CDR3 contains 16 residues. Trimming pared 0 bases from V and 2 bases from J, leaving 11 bases between. Germline V gene data show CDR1 as LGHNA and CDR2 as YNFKEQ. The DNA of the CDR3 is TGTGCCAGCAGCCAAGACCACCAGGAGGGCAATCAGCCCCAGCATTTT. Its translation is CASSQDHQEGNQPQHF.

This chain uses TRBV7-9 with TRBJ2-7, with 10 bases that match TRBD1. The CDR3 extends over 15 amino acids. With V trimmed by 5 bases and J by 6 bases, 10 bases remained unmatched. In germline, CDR1 is SEHNR, CDR2 FQNEAQ (reference sequence). CDR3 region: CASSPYRDRGLEQYF. CDR3 nucleotides: TGTGCCAGCAGCCCTTACCGGGACAGGGGCCTCGAGCAGTACTTC.